This T cell receptor beta chain was retrieved from a study of metastatic and nonmetastatic thyroid tumors. Study-wide background: Peripheral blood and tumor or nodule samples from malignant and benign thyroid patients were compared. Broader study findings: Benign nodules reportedly had significantly lower TCR beta diversity than malignant thyroid tumors in blood and tumor.

Judged by abundance, this clone is medium-sized. As yet, its antigen is unknown. Every patient underwent thyroid surgery untreated. Source study methods: CDR3 differences across clinicopathological groups were used to build a distant-metastasis classifier for papillary thyroid cancer. With MiXCR, TCRdb reprocessed the PCR reads. TCRdb, not the authors, supplied the V and J calls. Of fewer than 20,000 clones detected, about 20% appear once; the ten largest clones hold about a sixth. The germline V gene encodes CDR1 MNHNS and CDR2 SASEGT. V lost 4 bases to trimming and J lost 9 bases; unmatched junction nucleotides: 12. The CDR3 runs 16 residues.

Material for sequencing was tumor tissue. The V gene is TRBV6-1, the J gene TRBJ1-6; the match to TRBD1 covers 7 bases. This receptor was identified in a female donor with papillary thyroid cancer or a benign thyroid nodule (not recorded which). Some clones in this sample may be carry-over from other donors' samples. The CDR3 DNA follows: TGTGCCAGCAGTGCGGTCATCGACAGGGTGTCTTCACCCCTCCACTTT. Translating gives CASSAVIDRVSSPLHF.